This TCR beta chain was recovered during a study of spatial heterogeneity in lung cancer. J was trimmed by 1 base and V by 1 base; bases with no gene match: 6. In germline, CDR1 is LGHNA, CDR2 YSLEER. The CDR3 has 16 residues. Every TCR cDNA molecule bore its own unique molecular identifier. TCRdb reprocessed the 5' RACE reads with MiXCR, giving one entry per CDR3 protein. This sample has about 10,000 distinct CDR3 sequences, with roughly 12% found just once. Study results and caveats: Tumor mutation count correlated with how many alpha and beta TCRs expanded intratumorally. Among tumor T cells, estimated coverage was about 7% for alpha chains and roughly 13% for beta chains.

Time point: sample taken at primary tumor resection. There were some 70 donors, all of them untreated patients with early-stage non-small cell lung cancer. Whole RNA, which was extracted from tumor, nontumor lung tissue or frozen PBMC, was sequenced without any cell sorting. This clonotype showed up many times. Its antigen is as yet unknown. The chain has TRBV4-3 and TRBJ2-5, with 7 bases aligning to TRBD1. The receptor was derived from a female donor with early-stage non-small cell lung cancer. The starting material was lung tumor tissue, obtained at surgery. CDR3 in DNA: TGCGCCAGCAGCCAAGGGGGGTCAGGGGGCCAAGAGACCCAGTACTTC. This sequence encodes CASSQGGSGGQETQYF.